This record concerns one TCR beta chain sequence. The data derive from a study of blood T cell repertoires in COVID-19. Overall study: Acute and convalescent COVID-19 samples came from the United States, Italy and Spain.

The CDR3 is 14 amino acids. The V end lost 3 bases, the J end lost 3 bases, and 9 bases lay between the germline ends. CDR1 is SGHAT and CDR2 is FQNNGV in the germline V gene. Produced via immunoSEQ multiplex PCR; TCRdb's table is partial and in-frame only. The profile shows 130,000 to 150,000 clones, around nine tenths of them singletons. The chain uses TRBV11-2 and TRBJ2-1; D gene unclear. Sequenced material: peripheral blood. This receptor was obtained from a human donor in a cohort sampled during active COVID-19. The CDR3 loop is CASSFLVDYNEQFF. CDR3 nucleotides: TGTGCCAGCAGCTTTCTAGTGGACTACAATGAGCAGTTCTTC.